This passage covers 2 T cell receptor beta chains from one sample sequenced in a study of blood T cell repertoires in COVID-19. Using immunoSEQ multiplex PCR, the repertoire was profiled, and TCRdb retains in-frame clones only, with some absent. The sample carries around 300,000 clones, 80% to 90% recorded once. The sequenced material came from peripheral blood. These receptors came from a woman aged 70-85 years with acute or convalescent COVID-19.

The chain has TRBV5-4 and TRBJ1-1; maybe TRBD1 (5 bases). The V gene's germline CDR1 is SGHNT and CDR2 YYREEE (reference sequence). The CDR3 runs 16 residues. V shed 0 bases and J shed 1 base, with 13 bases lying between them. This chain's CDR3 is CASSLVLGRENTEAFF. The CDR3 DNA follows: TGTGCCAGCAGCTTGGTTTTGGGCAGGGAGAACACTGAAGCTTTCTTT. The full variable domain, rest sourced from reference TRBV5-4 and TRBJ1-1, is ETGVTQSPTHLIKTRGQQVTLRCSSQSGHNTVSWYQQALGQGPQFIFQYYREEENGRGNFPPRFSGLQFPNYSSELNVNALELDDSALYLCASSLVLGRENTEAFFGQGTRLTVV.

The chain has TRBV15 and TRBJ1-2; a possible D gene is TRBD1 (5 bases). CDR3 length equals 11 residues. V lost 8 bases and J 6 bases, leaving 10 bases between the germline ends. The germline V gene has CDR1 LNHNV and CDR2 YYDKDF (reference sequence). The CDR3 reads CATGSGNGYTF. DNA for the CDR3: TGTGCCACCGGGTCAGGGAATGGCTACACCTTC. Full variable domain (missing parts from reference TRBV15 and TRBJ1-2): DAMVIQNPRYQVTQFGKPVTLSCSQTLNHNVMYWYQQKSSQAPKLLFHYYDKDFNNEADTPDNFQSRRPNTSFCFLDIRSPGLGDTAMYLCATGSGNGYTFGSGTRLTVV.